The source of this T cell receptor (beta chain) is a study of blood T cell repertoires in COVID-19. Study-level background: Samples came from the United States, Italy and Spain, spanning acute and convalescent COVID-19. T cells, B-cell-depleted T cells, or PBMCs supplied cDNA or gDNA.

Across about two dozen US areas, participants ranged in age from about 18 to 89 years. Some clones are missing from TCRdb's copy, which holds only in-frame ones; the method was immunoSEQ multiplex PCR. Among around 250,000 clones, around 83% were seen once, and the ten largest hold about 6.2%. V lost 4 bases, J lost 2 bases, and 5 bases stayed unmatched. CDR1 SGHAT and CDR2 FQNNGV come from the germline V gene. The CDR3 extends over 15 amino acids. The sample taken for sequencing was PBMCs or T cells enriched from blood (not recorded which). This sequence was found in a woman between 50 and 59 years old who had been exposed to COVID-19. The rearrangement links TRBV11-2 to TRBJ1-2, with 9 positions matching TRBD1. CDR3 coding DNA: TGTGCCAGCAGCTCTAGTGGACAGGGGAACTATGGCTACACCTTC. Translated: CASSSSGQGNYGYTF. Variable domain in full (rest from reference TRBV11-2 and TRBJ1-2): EAGVAQSPRYKIIEKRQSVAFWCNPISGHATLYWYQQILGQGPKLLIQFQNNGVVDDSQLPKDRFSAERLKGVDSTLKIQPAKLEDSAVYLCASSSSGQGNYGYTFGSGTRLTVV.